The entry below gives a single T cell receptor (beta chain) sequence along with its context. Its target antigen remains unknown. No qualities accompany the bases; no much larger clone lies one base away. From the cysteine through the phenylalanine, the CDR3 covers 14 amino acids. Just the 42-base CDR3 DNA is kept, in frame starting at base 1. CDR1 SNHLY and CDR2 FYNNEI are derived from the germline V gene. V was cut back by 4 bases and J by 5 bases, leaving a gap of 9 bases between them. The immunoSEQ Assay, a bias-controlled multiplex PCR, was used to amplify TCRbeta CDR3 regions from genomic DNA. From the authors' description of their analysis: Nucleated cell counts per sample were estimated from amplification of reference gene primers within the assay. To quantify the absolute abundance of each unique TCRbeta CDR3 rearrangement, sequence reads were collapsed and filtered. For each sample, productive Simpson clonality was calculated by taking the square root of Simpson's diversity index across productive rearrangements. TCRdb obtained this table from immuneACCESS and retained in-frame rearrangements with V and J assigned. These tables miss some clones; where compared with another copy, unresolved V genes account for less than half of the shortfall, and the remainder is unexplained. V and J calls and clone size are those listed in that table; D and trimming were worked out from the DNA. This sample comprises about 84,000 clones, 90% to 95% of them detected only once. More than 4% of the sample belongs to the ten largest clones.

The sample comes from a study of blood T cell repertoires in COVID-19 (dated by TCRdb to 2020 to 2022). In terms of the full investigation: Samples from collaborators originated in the United States, Italy and Spain and spanned both the acute and convalescent phases of COVID-19. The repertoires were made available in a free public database intended to serve as a resource for research on the immune response to SARS-CoV-2. The prospective study material was composed of cDNA or gDNA derived from T cells, B-cell-depleted T cells, or PBMCs. Where available, HLA class I and class II types were taken from metadata supplied by the sample provider and were not determined by assay-based typing. Subjects who had been exposed to COVID-19, were actively infected with it, or had recovered from it provided the deeply sampled blood TCRbeta repertoires that made up the dataset. Samples came from the ongoing ImmuneRACE study (first 160 participants) plus 1,254 subjects from 6 global collaborators. A de-identified subject ID, COVID-19 status, age in years and sex were almost always included in the sample metadata.

Beyond this particular receptor, the publication reports: The quantity of clinical and demographic metadata differed by source and by participant and was supplied without curation.

Collaborating institutions collected whole blood in K2EDTA tubes following their own protocols. Collaborator samples were shipped for TCRbeta analysis as frozen whole blood, isolated PBMCs, or DNA extracted from either sample type. Recombination linked TRBV2 to TRBJ1-6, with TRBD1 tentatively as D gene (5 bases match). The receptor's source is a human donor with active COVID-19. The donor label of this sample is uncertain. The sequencing sample was made of peripheral blood. The DNA sequence is as follows: TGTGCCAGCAGTGGGGGACTGAATAATTCACCCCTCCACTTT. Translation gives CASSGGLNNSPLHF.